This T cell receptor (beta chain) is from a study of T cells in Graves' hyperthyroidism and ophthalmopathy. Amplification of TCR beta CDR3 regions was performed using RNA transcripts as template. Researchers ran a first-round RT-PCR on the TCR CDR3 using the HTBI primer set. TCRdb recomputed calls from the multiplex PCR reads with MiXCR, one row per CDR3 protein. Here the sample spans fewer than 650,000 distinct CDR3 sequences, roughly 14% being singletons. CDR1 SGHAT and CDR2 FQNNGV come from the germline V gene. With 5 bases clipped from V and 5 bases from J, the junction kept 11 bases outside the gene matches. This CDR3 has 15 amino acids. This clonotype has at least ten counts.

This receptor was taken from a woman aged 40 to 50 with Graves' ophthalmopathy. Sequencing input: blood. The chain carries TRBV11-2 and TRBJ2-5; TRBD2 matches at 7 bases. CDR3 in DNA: TGTGCCAGCAGCCCAACGGCGGGAGTGGAGGAGACCCAGTACTTC. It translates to CASSPTAGVEETQYF.